These 22 T cell receptor beta chains came from one sample sequenced in a study of Ad26.COV2.S vaccination and SARS-CoV-2 variants (dated by TCRdb to 2020 to 2023). Library creation used the immunoSEQ multiplex PCR assay. TCRdb stores this immuneACCESS table with in-frame sequences only. Part of the clones is absent; in the studies checked, under half of the shortfall reflects unresolved V genes, and no reason is known for the rest. The sample data list some 420,000 clones, and approximately 90% of these were observed just once. Less than 4% of the sample comes from the top ten. In light of the paper, this sample's treatment or condition label describes: around 19 received Ad26.COV2.S at low or high dose, single or two shots; 5 received placebo; per-sample allocation not given. Repertoires of vaccine and placebo recipients were sequenced from samples collected on day 63 after the first injection.

The sample was peripheral blood, taken in a trial of Ad26.COV2.S vaccine versus placebo. The receptor set was obtained from a person between 18 and 60 years old who received the Ad26.COV2.S COVID-19 vaccine or a placebo.

CDR3 nucleotides: TGCGCCAGCAGCTTGGCCTTAAGCGACGGCGGGAGAAGGGGCTACACCTTC. Its translation: CASSLALSDGGRRGYTF. This rearrangement joins TRBV5-1 to TRBJ1-2; D gene unclear. This CDR3 region has 17 residues. V was clipped by 0 bases and J by 8 bases, with 23 bases between them. Germline V CDR1 and CDR2: SGHRS, YFSETQ. Looking up the rest from reference TRBV5-1 and TRBJ1-2 gives the full variable domain: KAGVTQTPRYLIKTRGQQVTLSCSPISGHRSVSWYQQTPGQGLQFLFEYFSETQRNKGNFPGRFSGRQFSNSRSEMNVSTLELGDSALYLCASSLALSDGGRRGYTFGSGTRLTVV.

The chain is built from TRBV28 and TRBJ1-6; no firm D call. The CDR3 extends over 16 amino acids. V was cut by 3 bases and J by 1 base, with 10 bases left in between. Germline V gene lookup returns CDR1 MDHEN and CDR2 SYDVKM. The CDR3 DNA sequence: TGTGCCAGCAGTTTCCCCCGGGGATCCTATAATTCACCCCTCCACTTT. Translating gives CASSFPRGSYNSPLHF.

V and J are TRBV28 and TRBJ1-1; D possibly corresponds to TRBD1 (5 bases). Between the trimmed V and J ends, which lost 8 bases and 0 bases, there was a span of 22 bases. Germline assignment: CDR1 MDHEN and CDR2 SYDVKM. The CDR3 runs to 17 residues. CDR3 sequence (DNA): TGTGCCAGCGGGTTGGAGGGGACGCATTCCTTGAACACTGAAGCTTTCTTT. Its translation: CASGLEGTHSLNTEAFF.

This rearrangement joins TRBV5-6 to TRBJ2-1; no firm D call. This CDR3 region has 16 residues. V was shortened by 0 bases and J by 0 bases, with 10 bases between the two germline ends. Germline V gene data show CDR1 as SGHDT and CDR2 as YYEEEE. The CDR3 DNA is TGTGCCAGCAGCTTGGTACTAACCTACTCCTACAATGAGCAGTTCTTC. This encodes CASSLVLTYSYNEQFF.

V gene TRBV7-3 combines with J gene TRBJ2-7, with D possibly TRBD1 on 5 matching bases. CDR1 is SGHTA, CDR2 FQGTGA, per germline. V was pared by 2 bases and J by 1 base, with 18 bases between. The length of the CDR3 is 17 residues. The CDR3 nucleotides read TGTGCCAGCAGCTTAGGTAGGTGGCAGGGCACATCCTACGAGCAGTACTTC. Its protein product is CASSLGRWQGTSYEQYF.

The chain joins TRBV28 to TRBJ2-7; D might be TRBD2 (5 bases). This CDR3 spans 17 amino acids. V was shortened by 3 bases and J by 0 bases, with 18 bases between the two germline ends. Germline V lookup: CDR1 MDHEN, CDR2 SYDVKM. DNA for the CDR3: TGTGCCAGCAGTTTGGTCATAAGCGGCTACAACTCCTACGAGCAGTACTTC. Protein product: CASSLVISGYNSYEQYF.

The chain combines TRBV4-3 with TRBJ2-7; 10 nucleotides match TRBD1. Germline CDR1 is LGHNA and CDR2 is YSLEER. The CDR3 runs 14 residues. V shed 2 bases, J shed 4 bases, and the junction held 2 bases outside the gene matches. CDR3 sequence (DNA): TGCGCCAGCAGCCAATGGACAGGGGGATACGAGCAGTACTTC. It is translated as CASSQWTGGYEQYF.

V gene TRBV9 combines with J gene TRBJ2-5, with 8 bases fitting TRBD2. This CDR3 is 16 amino acids long. The trim removed 0 bases at V and 1 base at J, leaving 5 bases unmatched. Germline V gene data show CDR1 as SGDLS and CDR2 as YYNGEE. CDR3 loop: CASSVVPAGVQETQYF. The CDR3 DNA follows: TGTGCCAGCAGCGTAGTCCCAGCGGGGGTCCAAGAGACCCAGTACTTC.

In its sample, this clone was seen a few times. This chain joins TRBV7-9 and TRBJ1-2; 9 bases fit TRBD1. Trimming took 8 bases from V and 3 from J; bases not matched to a gene: 4. The CDR3 totals 13 residues. Germline CDR1 is SEHNR and CDR2 is FQNEAQ (reference sequence). CDR3 bases: TGTGCCAGCGGCGGACAGGGGCACTATGGCTACACCTTC. Protein product: CASGGQGHYGYTF.

This chain uses TRBV7-9 with TRBJ1-1, with no clear D. The V gene's germline CDR1 is SEHNR and CDR2 FQNEAQ (reference sequence). Trimming stripped 3 bases from V and 6 bases from J, with 14 bases between. The CDR3 consists of 14 residues. The DNA for the CDR3 is TGTGCCAGCAGCTTGGCGAGGGATGCTTCTGAAGCTTTCTTT. It is translated as CASSLARDASEAFF.

The chain is built from TRBV14 and TRBJ1-2, with TRBD1 as a possible D gene (5 bases). The germline CDR1 and CDR2 sequences are SGHDN and FVKESK. This CDR3 has 16 amino acids. The ends were cut back, 0 bases at V and 6 bases at J, with 17 bases in the middle. For the CDR3, the DNA is TGTGCCAGCAGCCAAGATCGGAGGGGCAGACCAAATGGCTACACCTTC. Its protein is CASSQDRRGRPNGYTF.

The chain has TRBV7-9 and TRBJ2-1; D might be TRBD1 (6 bases). V was trimmed by 2 bases and J by 2 bases, leaving 13 bases between them. The germline V gene encodes CDR1 SEHNR and CDR2 FQNEAQ (reference sequence). This CDR3 has 16 amino acids. In DNA, the CDR3 is TGTGCCAGCAGCTTATACCTGGGGGCGGCCTACAATGAGCAGTTCTTC. It codes for CASSLYLGAAYNEQFF.

Remarks on this clone: Within the sample, other DNA sequences also encode this same CDR3. This chain links TRBV5-4 with TRBJ2-7; 11 bases map to TRBD1. Germline lookup yields CDR1 SGHNT and CDR2 YYREEE (reference sequence). Trimming removed 4 bases from V and 4 bases from J; junction bases left unmatched: 1. CDR3 length equals 13 residues. CDR3 DNA: TGTGCCAGCAGCCGGGACAGGGGGTACGAGCAGTACTTC. Translating it yields CASSRDRGYEQYF. Full variable domain (outside the CDR3, taken from reference TRBV5-4 and TRBJ2-7): ETGVTQSPTHLIKTRGQQVTLRCSSQSGHNTVSWYQQALGQGPQFIFQYYREEENGRGNFPPRFSGLQFPNYSSELNVNALELDDSALYLCASSRDRGYEQYFGPGTRLTVT.

The V gene is TRBV12-3 or TRBV12-4, the J gene TRBJ2-3; D unclear. V was trimmed by 5 bases and J by 11 bases, leaving 14 bases between them. The CDR3 extends over 12 amino acids. The CDR3 sequence: CASSTGSLGQYF. DNA of the CDR3: TGTGCCAGCAGTACCGGGTCCTTGGGGCAGTATTTT.

The rearrangement joins TRBV7-9 to TRBJ1-2; D unclear. Looked up from germline, CDR1 is SEHNR and CDR2 is FQNEAQ (reference sequence). This CDR3 is built from 14 residues. The ends were cut back, 5 bases at V and 4 bases at J, with 14 bases in the middle. The DNA of the CDR3 is TGTGCCAGCAGCCATCCGGGCAGCACCTATGGCTACACCTTC. This codes for CASSHPGSTYGYTF.

This chain connects TRBV5-6 to TRBJ2-1, with TRBD2 identical over 8 bases. Germline-derived CDR1 and CDR2 are SGHDT and YYEEEE. Unmatched junction bases numbered 3, after V lost 1 base and J lost 0 bases. The CDR3 is 16 amino acids. CDR3 DNA sequence: TGTGCCAGCAGCTTGAGGGGGACTAGCTCCTACAATGAGCAGTTCTTC. It encodes CASSLRGTSSYNEQFF. The variable domain in full, with the rest retrieved from reference TRBV5-6 and TRBJ2-1, is DAGVTQSPTHLIKTRGQQVTLRCSPKSGHDTVSWYQQALGQGPQFIFQYYEEEERQRGNFPDRFSGHQFPNYSSELNVNALLLGDSALYLCASSLRGTSSYNEQFFGPGTRLTVL.

V gene TRBV4-2 combines with J gene TRBJ2-3; 10 positions match TRBD2. The CDR3 extends over 17 amino acids. V gave up 0 bases and J gave up 2 bases; unmatched junction bases: 5. Germline CDR1 is LGHNA and CDR2 is YNFKEQ. CDR3 amino acids: CASSQDRSGGDTDTQYF. In DNA, the CDR3 is TGTGCCAGCAGCCAAGATCGAAGCGGGGGGGACACAGATACGCAGTATTTT.

The chain recombines TRBV18 with TRBJ1-2; a weak D match, TRBD1 (5 bases). The V end was cut by 3 bases, the J end by 4 bases, with 12 bases between. This CDR3 is built from 14 residues. The V gene's germline CDR1 is KGHSH and CDR2 LQKENI. The CDR3 coding sequence is TGTGCCAGCTCACCGGGGGACGGAAGCTATGGCTACACCTTC. It specifies CASSPGDGSYGYTF.

The CDR3: CASSVINSPLHF. CDR3 bases: TGTGCCAGCAGCGTTATTAATTCACCCCTCCACTTT. The rearrangement links TRBV14 to TRBJ1-6; D is unresolved. This CDR3 region has 12 residues. With 5 bases removed from V and 6 bases from J, the gap between germline ends came to 5 bases. Germline CDR1 reads SGHDN; CDR2 reads FVKESK.

J is TRBJ1-1 and V is TRBV21-1; the table's D call, TRBD1, has no DNA check behind it. TRBV21-1 is a recognized pseudogene. This CDR3 contains 15 residues. The CDR3, as DNA: TGTGCCAGCAGCAAAGGCTCGGACAGGGGACTCGAAGCTTTCTTT. Amino acid sequence: CASSKGSDRGLEAFF.

The gene calls are TRBV11-2 and TRBJ2-7, with a weak D call TRBD1 (6 bases). Trimming removed 5 bases at V and 7 bases at J, with 21 bases between. Germline lookup yields CDR1 SGHAT and CDR2 FQNNGV. CDR3 length: 15 residues. Here the CDR3 DNA reads TGTGCCAGCAGCCTCATGGCAGGGGCGTTAGGGGAGCAGTACTTC. It yields the protein CASSLMAGALGEQYF. The variable domain in full, completed from reference TRBV11-2 and TRBJ2-7, reads EAGVAQSPRYKIIEKRQSVAFWCNPISGHATLYWYQQILGQGPKLLIQFQNNGVVDDSQLPKDRFSAERLKGVDSTLKIQPAKLEDSAVYLCASSLMAGALGEQYFGPGTRLTVT.

The chain employs TRBV19 and TRBJ2-7; no definite D call. Germline lookup yields CDR1 LNHDA and CDR2 SQIVND (reference sequence). The CDR3 is made up of 11 amino acids. V was shortened by 1 base and J by 7 bases, with 5 bases between the two germline ends. The CDR3 DNA reads as TGTGCCAGTAGTATAGGTCTGGAGCAGTACTTC. Its protein product is CASSIGLEQYF.